This section outlines one T cell receptor beta chain sequence together with its context. Its specific antigen is unknown. No qualities accompany the bases; no much larger clone lies one base away. The CDR3 has 13 amino acids, counting the end cysteine and phenylalanine. Only CDR3 DNA is held: 39 bases, read in frame from base 1. Looking up the germline V gene yields CDR1 SQVTM and CDR2 ANQGSEA. Trimming removed 5 bases from V and 3 bases from J, leaving 12 bases between the germline ends. The donors were healthy, HIV-negative adults who had no recently reported acute infections or vaccinations. Only Caucasian adults living in Nashville, Tennessee, USA were represented among the donors. CD4+ T cells were enriched through magnetic negative selection, after which naive cells were positively selected on CD45RA and the remaining negative fraction served as the memory subset. After blood collection by leukapheresis, PBMCs were isolated using Ficoll-Histopaque density gradient centrifugation and then cryopreserved in the vapor phase of liquid nitrogen. Analytical flow cytometry was used to check the purity and quantity of every magnetically sorted T cell population. Genomic DNA was isolated from every sorted fraction and measured by UV absorbance on a Nanodrop 2000c.

Using the deep immunoSEQ assay, TCR CDR3 regions were amplified from genomic DNA by multiplex PCR. Extracted genomic DNA from each cell subset was distributed evenly across all wells of several immunoSEQ 96-well plates, and each plate was treated as a replicate. For sorted subsets, around 200 ng genomic DNA, equal to 25,000 to 35,000 T cell genomes, was loaded into each replicate PCR. The purified libraries were quantified using a Qubit 3.0 fluorometer, sized with a Bioanalyzer 2100, and then quantified again using the KAPA Library Quantification kit. A separate single-read 150-cycle Illumina NextSeq 550 flow cell was used to sequence each immunoSEQ 96-well plate. On the authors' methods: Because the immunoSEQ output included only junctional sequences and no quality scores, the filtering could not be the same as the filtering used for full-length reads. Sequences were annotated with PyIR, a Python wrapper for IgBLAST v1.9, using IMGT germline references to assign V/J genes and CDR3. Reads with weak V/J assignments (E-value above 1e-6), missing CDR3, stop codons, out-of-frame junctions, or ambiguous translated residues were removed. A V3J clonotype was defined by an identical inferred V gene, J gene, and CDR3 amino acid sequence. The percentage overlap between two repertoires was calculated by dividing the number of shared unique clonotypes by the size of the smaller repertoire. Repertoire richness was assessed with RTK rarefaction, the Chao1 estimator, and Recon v2.1 estimates of unobserved clonotypes. For all TCRbeta clonotypes obtained by the gDNA method from four donors, generation probabilities were computed with OLGA. The source is immuneACCESS, and TCRdb retained only in-frame sequences with V and J called. Part of the clones is not carried over; for the studies checked, unresolved V genes explain less than half of this, and the remainder is unexplained. V and J calls and clone size are as listed in that table; D and trimming were resolved from the DNA. This sample is represented by some 1.5 million clones; 95% to 99% of them were singletons. Together, the top ten hold 0.4% to 0.55% of the sample.

This record belongs to a study of shared clonotypes between healthy human individuals (dated by TCRdb to the early 2020s). Context from the whole study: Two women and a few men aged 18 to 49 years were included in the cohort. For each donor, CD4 naive and CD4 memory were each run on three plates, CD8 naive on two plates, and CD8 memory on one plate. The study deeply sequenced blood TCR repertoires of roughly five healthy adults to estimate repertoire size and the extent of clonotype sharing between individuals. To increase sequencing depth and limit assay-specific biases, different laboratories used diverse techniques to prepare libraries and sequence TCR repertoires. Per donor, leukapheresis produced somewhere between about 0.9 and 10 billion PBMCs.

Results the study describes overall, beyond this receptor: Across a few donors, about 5% of naive CD4, approximately 3.6% of naive CD8, about 2% of memory CD4, and 0.4% to 0.45% of memory CD8 clonotypes were shared. Because the study included only a small number of donors, the genetic and exposure-history diversity represented was limited. Compared with non-shared clonotypes, clonotypes shared by all four sorted-subset donors had higher generation probabilities. Pairwise subsampling indicated that sequencing depth was expected to affect the degree of clonotype sharing among donors. Incomplete sequencing was indicated by rarefaction of sorted-subset datasets, despite the large sequencing depth. Sampling was restricted to blood, and TCR repertoires in tissue are likely to differ from TCR repertoires in blood. Estimated clonotype richness was generally larger for naive than for memory subsets.

What was sequenced was naive CD4+ T cells sorted from blood. This specimen's cell subset or site label, interpreted: CD45RA+ positively selected. The receptor was isolated from a man between 25 and 39 years old in good health. The V gene is TRBV29-1 and the J gene is TRBJ2-3; the best D guess is TRBD1, with 6 bases matching. CDR3 sequence: CSVSKTGTDTQYF. The sequence in DNA is TGCAGCGTTTCTAAGACAGGAACAGATACGCAGTATTTT.